This T cell receptor (beta chain) was recorded in a study of T cells in Graves' hyperthyroidism and ophthalmopathy. Whole-study results and caveats: It was a median about seven months before onset that the model predicted ophthalmopathy.

TCR beta CDR3 regions were amplified from RNA. RT-PCR in the first round (using the HTBI primer set) targeted the TCR CDR3. Each CDR3 protein is one row after TCRdb ran MiXCR on the multiplex PCR reads. The sample holds 250,000 or so distinct CDR3 sequences, roughly 15% seen once. This CDR3 is built from 16 residues. The V gene's germline CDR1 is SGHVS and CDR2 FQNEAQ. The V end was cut by 6 bases, the J end by 0 bases, with 17 bases between. To note about this clonotype: The antigen is not known.

The TCR comes from a woman between 45 and 60 years old with Graves' hyperthyroidism that later progressed to Graves' ophthalmopathy. The chain recombines TRBV7-8 with TRBJ2-5, with a possible D match to TRBD2 (5 bases). The source material was blood. This chain's CDR3 is CASSYNGERYQETQYF. The CDR3, as DNA: TGTGCCAGCAGTTACAATGGGGAGAGGTACCAAGAGACCCAGTACTTC.